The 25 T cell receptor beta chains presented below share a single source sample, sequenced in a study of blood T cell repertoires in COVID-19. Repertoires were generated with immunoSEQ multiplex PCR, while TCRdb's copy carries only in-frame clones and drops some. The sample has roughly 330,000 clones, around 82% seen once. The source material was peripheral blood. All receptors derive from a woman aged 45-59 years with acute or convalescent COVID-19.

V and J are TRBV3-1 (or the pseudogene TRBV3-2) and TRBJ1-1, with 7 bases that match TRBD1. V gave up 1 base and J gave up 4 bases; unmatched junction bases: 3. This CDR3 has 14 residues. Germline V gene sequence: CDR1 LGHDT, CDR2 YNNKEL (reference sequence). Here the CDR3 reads CASSQAAGGTEAFF. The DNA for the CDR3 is TGTGCCAGCAGCCAAGCGGCAGGGGGCACTGAAGCTTTCTTT.

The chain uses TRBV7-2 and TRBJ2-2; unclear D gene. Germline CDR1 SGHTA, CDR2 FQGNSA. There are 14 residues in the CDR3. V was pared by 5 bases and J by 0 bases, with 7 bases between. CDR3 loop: CASSIDSNTGELFF. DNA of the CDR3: TGTGCCAGCAGCATTGACTCGAACACCGGGGAGCTGTTTTTT.

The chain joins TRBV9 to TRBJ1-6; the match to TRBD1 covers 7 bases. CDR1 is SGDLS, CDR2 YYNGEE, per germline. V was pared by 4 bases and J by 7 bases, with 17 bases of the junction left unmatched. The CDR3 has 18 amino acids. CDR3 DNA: TGTGCCAGCAGCCCTTGGCAGGGGGTAATTGTTCGGAATTCACCCCTCCACTTT. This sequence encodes CASSPWQGVIVRNSPLHF.

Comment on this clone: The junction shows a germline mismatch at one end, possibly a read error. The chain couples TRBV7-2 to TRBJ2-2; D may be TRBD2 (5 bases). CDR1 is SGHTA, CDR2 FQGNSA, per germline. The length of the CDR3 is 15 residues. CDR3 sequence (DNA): TGTGCCAGCAGCTTAGGAGAAAGAGGCACCGGGGAGCTGCTTTTT. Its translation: CASSLGERGTGELLF.

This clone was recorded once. CDR3 in amino acids: CASSLETGQGSPLHF. CDR3 coding DNA: TGCGCCAGCAGCTTGGAGACAGGCCAAGGGTCACCCCTCCACTTT. This chain joins TRBV5-1 and TRBJ1-6, with D tentatively TRBD1 (6 bases). The germline V and J ends were trimmed by 0 bases and 10 bases, with 14 bases remaining between them. The germline gives CDR1 SGHRS, CDR2 YFSETQ. The length of the CDR3 is 15 residues.

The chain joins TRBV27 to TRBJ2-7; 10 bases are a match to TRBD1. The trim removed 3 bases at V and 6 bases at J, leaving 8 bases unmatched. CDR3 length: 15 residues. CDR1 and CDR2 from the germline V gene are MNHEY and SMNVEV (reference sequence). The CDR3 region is CASSFSGTGEGEQYF. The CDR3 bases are TGTGCCAGCAGTTTCTCCGGGACAGGGGAGGGCGAGCAGTACTTC.

CDR3 protein: CASSVGQGRTTEAFF. The CDR3, as DNA: TGTGCCAGCAGTGTTGGACAGGGGAGGACCACTGAAGCTTTCTTT. The chain recombines TRBV2 with TRBJ1-1; TRBD1 agrees at 9 bases. The germline V gene encodes CDR1 SNHLY and CDR2 FYNNEI. The CDR3 is 15 amino acids. J gave up 4 bases and V 4 bases, and 7 bases lay outside the gene matches.

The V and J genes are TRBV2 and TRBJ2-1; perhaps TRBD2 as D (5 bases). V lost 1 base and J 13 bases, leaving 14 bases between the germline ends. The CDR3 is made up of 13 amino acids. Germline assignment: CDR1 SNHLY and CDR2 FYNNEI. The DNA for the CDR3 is TGTGCCAGCAGTGAAGAGTTGTCTAGCAATCAGTTCTTC. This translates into CASSEELSSNQFF. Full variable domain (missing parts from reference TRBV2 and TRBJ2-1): EPEVTQTPSHQVTQMGQEVILRCVPISNHLYFYWYRQILGQKVEFLVSFYNNEISEKSEIFDDQFSVERPDGSNFTLKIRSTKLEDSAMYFCASSEELSSNQFFGPGTRLTVL.

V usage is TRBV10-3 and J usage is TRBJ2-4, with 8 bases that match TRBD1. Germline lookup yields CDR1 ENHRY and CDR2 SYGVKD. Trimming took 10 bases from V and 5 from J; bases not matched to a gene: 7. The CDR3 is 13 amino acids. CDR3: CASQTGVENIQYF. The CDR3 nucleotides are TGTGCCAGTCAGACAGGGGTAGAAAACATTCAGTACTTC.

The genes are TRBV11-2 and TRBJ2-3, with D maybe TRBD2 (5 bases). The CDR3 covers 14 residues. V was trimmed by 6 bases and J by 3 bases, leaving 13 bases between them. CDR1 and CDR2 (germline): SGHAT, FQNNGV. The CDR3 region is CASRPDIATDTQYF. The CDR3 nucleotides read TGTGCCAGCAGGCCAGATATAGCGACAGATACGCAGTATTTT.

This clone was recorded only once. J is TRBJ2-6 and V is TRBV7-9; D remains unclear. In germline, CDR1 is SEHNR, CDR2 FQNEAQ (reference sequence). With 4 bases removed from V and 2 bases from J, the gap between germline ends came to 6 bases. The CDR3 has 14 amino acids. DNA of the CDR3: TGTGCCAGCAGCTCGTATACTGGGGCCAACGTCCTGACTTTC. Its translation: CASSSYTGANVLTF.

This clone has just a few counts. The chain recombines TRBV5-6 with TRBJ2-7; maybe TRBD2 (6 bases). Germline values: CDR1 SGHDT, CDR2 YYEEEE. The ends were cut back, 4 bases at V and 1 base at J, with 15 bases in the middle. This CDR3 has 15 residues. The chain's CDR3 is CASSHLLAASYEQYF. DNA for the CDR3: TGTGCCAGCAGCCATCTCTTAGCGGCTTCCTACGAGCAGTACTTC.

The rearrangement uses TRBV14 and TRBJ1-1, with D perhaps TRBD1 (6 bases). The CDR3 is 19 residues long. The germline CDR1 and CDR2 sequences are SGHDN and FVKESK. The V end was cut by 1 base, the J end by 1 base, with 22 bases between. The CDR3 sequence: CASSQAFQGGGNWNTEAFF. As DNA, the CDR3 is TGTGCCAGCAGCCAAGCCTTCCAGGGAGGGGGTAACTGGAACACTGAAGCTTTCTTT.

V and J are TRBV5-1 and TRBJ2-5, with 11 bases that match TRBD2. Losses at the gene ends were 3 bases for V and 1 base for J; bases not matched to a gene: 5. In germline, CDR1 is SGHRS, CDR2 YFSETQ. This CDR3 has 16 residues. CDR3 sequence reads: CASSSMTSGVQETQYF. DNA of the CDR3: TGCGCCAGCAGCTCCATGACTAGCGGGGTCCAAGAGACCCAGTACTTC. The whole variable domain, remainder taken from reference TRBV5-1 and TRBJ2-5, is KAGVTQTPRYLIKTRGQQVTLSCSPISGHRSVSWYQQTPGQGLQFLFEYFSETQRNKGNFPGRFSGRQFSNSRSEMNVSTLELGDSALYLCASSSMTSGVQETQYFGPGTRLLVL.

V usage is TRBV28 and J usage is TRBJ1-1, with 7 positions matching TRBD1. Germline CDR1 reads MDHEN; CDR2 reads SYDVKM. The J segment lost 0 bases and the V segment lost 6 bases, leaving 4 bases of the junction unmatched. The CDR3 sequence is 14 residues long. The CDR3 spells CASSPGTVNTEAFF. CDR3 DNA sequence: TGTGCCAGCAGCCCCGGGACAGTGAACACTGAAGCTTTCTTT.

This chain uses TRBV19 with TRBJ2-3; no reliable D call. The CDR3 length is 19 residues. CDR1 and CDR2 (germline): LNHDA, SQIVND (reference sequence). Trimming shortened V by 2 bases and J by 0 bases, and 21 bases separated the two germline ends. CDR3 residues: CASSIKWSERRLSTDTQYF. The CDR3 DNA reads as TGTGCCAGTAGTATAAAGTGGAGCGAACGGAGACTTAGCACAGATACGCAGTATTTT.

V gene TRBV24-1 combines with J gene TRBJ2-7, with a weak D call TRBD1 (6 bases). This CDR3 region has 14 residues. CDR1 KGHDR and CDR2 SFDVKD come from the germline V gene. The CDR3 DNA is TGTGCCACCAGTAATTTGCACAGGGTTCGGGGGCAGTACGTC. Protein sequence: CATSNLHRVRGQYV.

Here the CDR3 DNA reads TGCAGCGTTTACAGGGATGGGGGCTACACCTTC. It is translated as CSVYRDGGYTF. This chain links TRBV29-1 with TRBJ1-2; TRBD1 is a possible D gene (6 bases). The CDR3 runs 11 residues. Trimming removed 5 bases at V and 8 bases at J, with 12 bases between. Germline assignment: CDR1 SQVTM and CDR2 ANQGSEA.

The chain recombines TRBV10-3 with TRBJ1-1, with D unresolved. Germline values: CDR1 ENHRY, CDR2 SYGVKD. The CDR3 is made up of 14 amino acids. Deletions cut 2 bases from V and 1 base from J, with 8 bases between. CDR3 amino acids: CAISEEVGNTEAFF. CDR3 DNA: TGTGCCATCAGTGAGGAGGTCGGGAACACTGAAGCTTTCTTT.

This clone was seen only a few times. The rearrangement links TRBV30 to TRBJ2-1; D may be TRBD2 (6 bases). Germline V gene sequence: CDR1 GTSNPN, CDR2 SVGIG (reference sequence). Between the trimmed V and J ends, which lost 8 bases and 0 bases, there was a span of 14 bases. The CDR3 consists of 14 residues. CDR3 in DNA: TGTGCCACCTTAGCGACTAGCTCCTACAATGAGCAGTTCTTC. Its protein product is CATLATSSYNEQFF.

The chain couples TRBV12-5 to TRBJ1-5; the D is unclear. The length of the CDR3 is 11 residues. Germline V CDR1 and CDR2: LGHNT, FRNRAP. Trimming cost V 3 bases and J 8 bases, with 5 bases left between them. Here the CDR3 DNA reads TGTGCTAGTGGTTTTACTGAGCCCCAGCATTTT. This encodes CASGFTEPQHF.

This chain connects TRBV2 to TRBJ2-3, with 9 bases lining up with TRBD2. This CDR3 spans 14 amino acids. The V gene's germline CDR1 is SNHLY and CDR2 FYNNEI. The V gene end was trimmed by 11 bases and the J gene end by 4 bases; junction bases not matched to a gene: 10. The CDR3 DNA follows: TGTGCCGGTCGGGGGGGACTAGCATCAGATACGCAGTATTTT. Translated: CAGRGGLASDTQYF.

The CDR3 reads CASSPGIETQYF. CDR3 DNA sequence: TGTGCCAGCAGCCCGGGAATCGAGACCCAGTACTTC. This sequence joins TRBV9 and TRBJ2-5, with TRBD2 as a possible D gene (5 bases). CDR3 length equals 12 residues. Germline V gene sequence: CDR1 SGDLS, CDR2 YYNGEE. The V end lost 4 bases, the J end lost 5 bases, and 9 bases lay between the germline ends.

This CDR3 reads CASLQGWYGYTF. The CDR3 DNA reads TGTGCCAGCTTACAGGGGTGGTATGGCTACACCTTC. V gene TRBV19 combines with J gene TRBJ1-2, with 7 bases fitting TRBD1. Trimming took 9 bases from V and 5 from J; bases not matched to a gene: 6. Per germline, CDR1 LNHDA and CDR2 SQIVND (reference sequence). The CDR3 runs 12 residues.

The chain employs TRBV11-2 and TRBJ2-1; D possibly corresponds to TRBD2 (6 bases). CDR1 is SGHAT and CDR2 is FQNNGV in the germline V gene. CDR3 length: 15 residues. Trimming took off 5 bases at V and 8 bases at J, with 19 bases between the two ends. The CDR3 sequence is CASSHGTSSGYEQFF. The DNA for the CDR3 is TGTGCCAGCAGCCATGGGACTTCCTCTGGGTATGAGCAGTTCTTC.